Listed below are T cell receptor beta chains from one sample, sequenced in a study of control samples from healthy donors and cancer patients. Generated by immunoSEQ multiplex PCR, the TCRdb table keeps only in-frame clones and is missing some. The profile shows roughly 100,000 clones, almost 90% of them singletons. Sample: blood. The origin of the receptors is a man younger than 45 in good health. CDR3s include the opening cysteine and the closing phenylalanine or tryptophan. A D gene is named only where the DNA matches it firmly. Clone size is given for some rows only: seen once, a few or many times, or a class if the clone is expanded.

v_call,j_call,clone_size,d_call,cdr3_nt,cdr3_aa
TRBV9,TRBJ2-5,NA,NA,TGTGCCAGCAGCCCCCAAAGCAGTCAAGAGACCCAGTACTTC,CASSPQSSQETQYF
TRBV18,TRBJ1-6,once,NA,TGTGCCAGCTCACCACAGGGGGTCAAACCCCTCCACTTT,CASSPQGVKPLHF
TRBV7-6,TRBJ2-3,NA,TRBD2,TGTGCCAGCAGCTTAGGGCTAGCGGGAGGAGATACGCAGTATTTT,CASSLGLAGGDTQYF
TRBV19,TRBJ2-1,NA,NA,TGTGCCAGTAGTATAGGAAACAGGGATACGCAGTTCTTC,CASSIGNRDTQFF
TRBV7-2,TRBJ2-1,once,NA,TGTGCCAGCAGCCCTCATCCCGGGTGGCGCAATGAGCAGTTCTTC,CASSPHPGWRNEQFF
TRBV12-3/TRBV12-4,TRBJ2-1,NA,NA,TGTGCCAGCAGAGAGTACAATGAGCAGTTCTTC,CASREYNEQFF
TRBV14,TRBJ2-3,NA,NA,TGTGCCAGCAGCCAAGAGGAGCGGCACACAGATACGCAGTATTTT,CASSQEERHTDTQYF
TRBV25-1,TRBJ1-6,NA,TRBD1,TGTGCCAGCTCCAATGCAGGACAGGGGGATTCACCCCTCCACTTT,CASSNAGQGDSPLHF
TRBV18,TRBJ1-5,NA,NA,TGTGCCAGCTCACCAGCCACGACAGGCAATCAGCCCCAGCATTTT,CASSPATTGNQPQHF
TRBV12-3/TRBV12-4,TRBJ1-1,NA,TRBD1,TGTGCCAGCAGTTTAGGGACAGGCACTGAAGCTTTCTTT,CASSLGTGTEAFF
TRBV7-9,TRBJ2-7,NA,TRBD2,TGTGCCAGCAGCTTAGCCAGCGGGAGTCGCCGCGAGCAGTACTTC,CASSLASGSRREQYF
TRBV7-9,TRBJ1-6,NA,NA,TGTGCCAGCAGCCACCTTGGACTTCCCGTCGATTCACCCCTCCACTTT,CASSHLGLPVDSPLHF
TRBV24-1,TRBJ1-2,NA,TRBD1,TGTGCCACCAGTGACCCGACGTTGACAGGGAACTATGGCTACACCTTC,CATSDPTLTGNYGYTF
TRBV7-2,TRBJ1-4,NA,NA,TGTGCCAGCAGCTTACGGCAATCTGAAAAACTGTTTTTT,CASSLRQSEKLFF
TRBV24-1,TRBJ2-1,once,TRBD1,TGTGCCACCAGTGATGCCGGGACAGGGGACAATGAGCAGTTCTTC,CATSDAGTGDNEQFF
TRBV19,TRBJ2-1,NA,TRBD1,TGTGCCAGTAGTACGGGGACAGGGGTGCCTGAGCAGTTCTTC,CASSTGTGVPEQFF
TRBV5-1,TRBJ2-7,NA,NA,TGCGCCAGCAGCTTGGACGGGAGCGAGCAGTACTTC,CASSLDGSEQYF
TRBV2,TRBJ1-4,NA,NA,TGTGCCAGCAGTGATAGCCTACGTGGCGAAAAACTGTTTTTT,CASSDSLRGEKLFF
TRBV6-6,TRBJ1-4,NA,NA,TGTGCCAGCAGCCCAGGGGCAACTAATGAAAAACTGTTTTTT,CASSPGATNEKLFF
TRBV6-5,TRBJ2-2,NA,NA,TGTGCCAGCAGAGGGGGGAACACCGGGGAGCTGTTTTTT,CASRGGNTGELFF
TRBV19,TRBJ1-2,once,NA,TGTGCCAGTAGTATGCGGCAGGGGCTGAACTATGGCTACACCTTC,CASSMRQGLNYGYTF
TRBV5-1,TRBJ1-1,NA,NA,TGCGCCAGCAGCTCGGTCTTAGGGGCGAGTGAAGCTTTCTTT,CASSSVLGASEAFF
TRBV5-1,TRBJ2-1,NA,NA,TGCGCCAGCAGCTTGGTAACAGATGGTCCCTACAATGAGCAGTTCTTC,CASSLVTDGPYNEQFF
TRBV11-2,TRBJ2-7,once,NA,TGTGCCAGCAGCGTCGGGGGGCAGACCCTGGGCGAGCAGTACTTC,CASSVGGQTLGEQYF
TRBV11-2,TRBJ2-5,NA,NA,TGTGCCAGCAGCCGCGGGACGATACAAGAGACCCAGTACTTC,CASSRGTIQETQYF
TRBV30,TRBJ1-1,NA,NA,TGTGCCTGGGACAGCATGAACACTGAAGCTTTCTTT,CAWDSMNTEAFF
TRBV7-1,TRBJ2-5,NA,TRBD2,TGTGCCAGCAGCTCTGTGCTGGGCCGCAATAGTGGGGCTAGCGGGAGGGCACCTCAAGAGACCCAGTACTTC,CASSSVLGRNSGASGRAPQETQYF